The 9 T cell receptor beta chains reported below all come from one sample, sequenced in a study of blood T cell repertoires in COVID-19. Repertoires were generated with immunoSEQ multiplex PCR, while TCRdb's copy carries only in-frame clones and drops some. There are roughly 60,000 clones in the sample; roughly 90% occur only once, and under 4.5% lies in the top ten. Material for sequencing was peripheral blood. The source is a human donor in a cohort sampled during active COVID-19.

The genes are TRBV28 and TRBJ2-1, with D possibly TRBD1 on 5 matching bases. Germline CDR1 MDHEN, CDR2 SYDVKM. Deletions cut 3 bases from V and 10 bases from J, with 10 bases between. The CDR3 runs to 12 residues. CDR3 protein: CASSFRTWEQFF. In DNA, the CDR3 is TGTGCCAGCAGTTTTCGGACATGGGAGCAGTTCTTC.

This chain uses TRBV6-5 with TRBJ1-6, with unresolved D. V lost 7 bases, J lost 16 bases, and 17 bases lay in between. The CDR3 is 12 amino acids. Looked up from germline, CDR1 is MNHEY and CDR2 is SVGAGI. The CDR3: CASNKRSEVLHF. The CDR3 DNA follows: TGTGCCAGCAACAAAAGGTCGGAGGTTCTCCACTTT.

The rearrangement links TRBV19 to TRBJ1-1; no firm D call. Germline CDR1 reads LNHDA; CDR2 reads SQIVND (reference sequence). The CDR3 length is 15 residues. Deletions cut 10 bases from V and 4 bases from J, with 22 bases between. The CDR3 DNA reads TGTGCCACTAACCATCCAGGAGGGATGAGCACTGAAGCTTTCTTT. Amino acid sequence: CATNHPGGMSTEAFF.

The chain employs TRBV6-5 and TRBJ2-7, with 8 bases fitting TRBD1. This CDR3 has 15 residues. J gave up 3 bases and V 2 bases, and 6 bases lay outside the gene matches. Germline-derived CDR1 and CDR2 are MNHEY and SVGAGI. The CDR3 here is CASSYVGQGGYEQYF. The CDR3 DNA reads as TGTGCCAGCAGTTACGTAGGACAGGGAGGCTACGAGCAGTACTTC.

The V and J genes are TRBV6-5 and TRBJ1-1, with D possibly matching TRBD1 (5 bases). CDR1 is MNHEY and CDR2 is SVGAGI in the germline V gene. V lost 7 bases and J lost 2, with 14 bases in between. This CDR3 is built from 14 residues. CDR3 sequence reads: CASTRWGSNTEAFF. The CDR3 bases are TGTGCCAGCACCCGTTGGGGCAGCAACACTGAAGCTTTCTTT.

The chain employs TRBV6-2 or TRBV6-3 and TRBJ2-3, with TRBD2 identical over 10 bases. Unmatched junction bases numbered 14, after V lost 2 bases and J lost 6 bases. CDR3 length equals 18 residues. Germline V gives CDR1 MNHEY, CDR2 SVGEGT. In nucleotides, the CDR3 is TGTGCCAGCAGTTACACGACCTATAGCGGGGGGCCAGGGGATACGCAGTATTTT. Translating it yields CASSYTTYSGGPGDTQYF.

The chain joins TRBV4-1 to TRBJ2-7; 7 positions match TRBD2. The V segment lost 4 bases and the J segment 5 bases; nucleotides outside the gene matches: 14. Germline lookup yields CDR1 MGHRA and CDR2 YSYEKL. The CDR3 length is 16 residues. DNA for the CDR3: TGCGCCAGCAGCCGCCCGGGCGGGAGTCCTTTAAACGAGCAGTACTTC. Encoded protein: CASSRPGGSPLNEQYF.

CDR3 in amino acids: CASSQDQDRDTEAFF. The CDR3 DNA sequence: TGCGCCAGCAGCCAAGATCAAGACAGGGACACTGAAGCTTTCTTT. The chain joins TRBV4-3 to TRBJ1-1; 7 bases fit TRBD1. The length of the CDR3 is 15 residues. The trim removed 0 bases at V and 3 bases at J, leaving 4 bases unmatched. Looked up from germline, CDR1 is LGHNA and CDR2 is YSLEER.

The V and J genes are TRBV19 and TRBJ1-3, with D maybe TRBD1 (5 bases). This CDR3 contains 14 residues. From germline, CDR1 is LNHDA and CDR2 SQIVND (reference sequence). V lost 7 bases to trimming and J lost 0 bases, with 10 bases between them. The CDR3 loop is CASTLDSSGNTIYF. CDR3 nucleotides: TGTGCCAGTACCCTCGACAGCTCTGGAAACACCATATATTTT. The variable domain in full, with the rest retrieved from reference TRBV19 and TRBJ1-3, is DGGITQSPKYLFRKEGQNVTLSCEQNLNHDAMYWYRQDPGQGLRLIYYSQIVNDFQKGDIAEGYSVSREKKESFPLTVTSAQKNPTAFYLCASTLDSSGNTIYFGEGSWLTVV.